A single sample is the source of the 8 T cell receptor beta chains below, sequenced in a study of Tregs in tolerant kidney transplant recipients. Produced via immunoSEQ multiplex PCR; TCRdb's table is partial and in-frame only. The table includes tens of thousands of clones, 91% detected once. The sample was Tregs from blood, taken before the transplant. The source is a human donor who received a combined kidney and bone marrow transplant.

CDR3 bases: TGTGCCAGCAGTGAAGAGGTTTCTCAGCCCCAGCATTTT. Translating gives CASSEEVSQPQHF. The chain combines TRBV2 with TRBJ1-5; no definite D call. The germline V gene encodes CDR1 SNHLY and CDR2 FYNNEI. The germline V and J ends were trimmed by 1 base and 6 bases, with 7 bases remaining between them. The CDR3 totals 13 residues.

The chain combines TRBV2 with TRBJ1-2; TRBD1 matches at 8 bases. Looked up from germline, CDR1 is SNHLY and CDR2 is FYNNEI. CDR3 length: 14 amino acids. V was clipped by 4 bases and J by 4 bases; unmatched bases: 5. The CDR3 coding sequence is TGTGCCAGCAGTGGGACAGGGTTAGGCTATGGCTACACCTTC. It yields the protein CASSGTGLGYGYTF.

The chain combines TRBV7-9 with TRBJ2-7; D unresolved. Trimming shortened V by 5 bases and J by 0 bases, and 8 bases separated the two germline ends. Per the germline V gene, CDR1 is SEHNR and CDR2 is FQNEAQ (reference sequence). This CDR3 contains 13 residues. CDR3 nucleotide sequence: TGTGCCAGCAGCCGGCCTCCCTCCTACGAGCAGTACTTC. Protein product: CASSRPPSYEQYF. Based on the CDR3 plus reference TRBV7-9 and TRBJ2-7, the full variable domain is DTGVSQNPRHKITKRGQNVTFRCDPISEHNRLYWYRQTLGQGPEFLTYFQNEAQLEKSRLLSDRFSAERPKGSFSTLEIQRTEQGDSAMYLCASSRPPSYEQYFGPGTRLTVT.

This clone was detected only once. One end of the junction fails to match germline, which may point to a read error. The V gene is TRBV5-1, the J gene TRBJ2-5; TRBD2 matches at 8 bases. The CDR3 spans 14 residues. The germline CDR1 and CDR2 sequences are SGHRS and YFSETQ. The CDR3 here is CASTLGTSQETQYF. In DNA, the CDR3 is TGCGCCAGCACCTTGGGGACTAGCCAAGAGACCCAGTACTTC.

The V and J genes are TRBV13 and TRBJ1-5; D is uncertain. Germline-derived CDR1 and CDR2 are PRHDT and FYEKMQ (reference sequence). V lost 0 bases and J 4 bases, leaving 13 bases between the germline ends. This CDR3 region has 16 residues. The CDR3 sequence is CASSLGGFRRNQPQHF. The CDR3 DNA sequence: TGTGCCAGCAGCTTAGGAGGCTTCAGGAGAAATCAGCCCCAGCATTTT.

This clone was observed once. The chain joins TRBV6-5 to TRBJ1-3; D ambiguous. V was cut by 2 bases and J by 0 bases, with 11 bases left in between. This CDR3 has 16 residues. Per the germline V gene, CDR1 is MNHEY and CDR2 is SVGAGI. The CDR3 region has the DNA TGTGCCAGCAGTTACACGGTCGGGGTCTCTGGAAACACCATATATTTT. Protein: CASSYTVGVSGNTIYF.

This clone has only one observation. The V and J genes are TRBV11-1 and TRBJ2-1; TRBD2 agrees at 9 bases. Per germline, CDR1 SGHAT and CDR2 FQDESV (reference sequence). After removal of 6 bases from V and 8 bases from J, the junction contained 17 bases not matched to a gene. The length of the CDR3 is 17 residues. The CDR3 spells CASSPGREGHRRDEQFF. In DNA form, the CDR3 reads TGTGCCAGCAGTCCGGGGCGGGAGGGCCATCGCAGGGATGAGCAGTTCTTC.

The chain combines TRBV18 with TRBJ1-3; TRBD1 is a possible D gene (5 bases). V was shortened by 3 bases and J by 0 bases, with 12 bases between the two germline ends. This CDR3 is built from 16 residues. The germline V gene has CDR1 KGHSH and CDR2 LQKENI. CDR3 DNA: TGTGCCAGCTCACCGACGACGGACATCTCTGGAAACACCATATATTTT. Its translation is CASSPTTDISGNTIYF.